The 20 T cell receptor beta chains below all came from one sample that was sequenced in a study of OX40 agonist ivuxolimab in advanced cancers. Sequencing was performed with immunoSEQ multiplex PCR; in TCRdb, only in-frame clones are kept and a portion is missing. The sample has 57,000 or so clones; 80% to 90% are singletons. Here the sequenced sample was CD4+ or CD8+ T cells sorted from blood, taken in a trial of the OX40 agonist ivuxolimab. These TCRs come from an adult with an advanced solid tumor such as melanoma, head and neck, liver or kidney cancer.

The chain couples TRBV28 to TRBJ2-5, with 16 nucleotides matching TRBD2. Germline V CDR1 and CDR2: MDHEN, SYDVKM. CDR3 length: 18 amino acids. The ends lost 7 bases at V and 5 bases at J; junction bases unmatched: 13. The CDR3 spells CASTPPRGLAGGIETQYF. The CDR3 DNA reads as TGTGCCAGCACCCCGCCCCGGGGACTAGCGGGAGGGATCGAGACCCAGTACTTC.

The chain uses TRBV10-3 and TRBJ2-1, with 8 bases matching TRBD2. Germline values: CDR1 ENHRY, CDR2 SYGVKD. Trimming cost V 10 bases and J 8 bases; bases outside gene matches: 7. The CDR3 loop spans 12 amino acids. The CDR3 is CATQRREDEQFF. Written as DNA, the CDR3 is TGTGCCACCCAAAGGCGGGAGGATGAGCAGTTCTTC.

The V gene is TRBV6-5, the J gene TRBJ1-2, with D tentatively TRBD1 (5 bases). Germline V CDR1 and CDR2: MNHEY, SVGAGI. The CDR3 extends over 14 amino acids. The V gene lost 6 bases and the J gene lost 7 bases, with 18 bases spanning the gap. The chain's CDR3 is CASSSGYPGGGYTF. The CDR3 DNA reads TGTGCCAGCAGCTCGGGCTACCCTGGGGGTGGCTACACCTTC.

This rearrangement joins TRBV2 to TRBJ2-3; TRBD2 is a possible D gene (5 bases). V lost 7 bases and J 2 bases, leaving 13 bases between the germline ends. Per the germline V gene, CDR1 is SNHLY and CDR2 is FYNNEI. CDR3 length: 14 amino acids. CDR3 loop: CASMRVRNTDTQYF. CDR3 nucleotides: TGTGCCAGCATGCGGGTACGGAACACAGATACGCAGTATTTT.

This sequence joins TRBV7-9 and TRBJ2-3, with 10 bases matching TRBD2. From germline, CDR1 is SEHNR and CDR2 FQNEAQ (reference sequence). The CDR3 runs 16 residues. V shed 1 base, J shed 0 bases, and the junction held 1 base outside the gene matches. The CDR3 nucleotides are TGTGCCAGCAGCTTAGTACTAGCGGGAAGCACAGATACGCAGTATTTT. Residues: CASSLVLAGSTDTQYF.

This clone was picked up one time. The rearrangement links TRBV28 to TRBJ1-2, with D perhaps matching TRBD1 (5 bases). The CDR3 spans 14 residues. Trimming cost V 2 bases and J 5 bases, with 12 bases left between them. Germline-derived CDR1 and CDR2 are MDHEN and SYDVKM. The CDR3 here is CASSLGAGQYGYTF. The CDR3 bases are TGTGCCAGCAGTTTAGGGGCGGGGCAATATGGCTACACCTTC.

This rearrangement joins TRBV5-6 to TRBJ2-3, with a tentative D call TRBD1 (6 bases). From germline, CDR1 is SGHDT and CDR2 YYEEEE. V was cut by 3 bases and J by 5 bases, with 25 bases left in between. This CDR3 has 18 residues. The DNA of the CDR3 is TGTGCCAGCAGCTCCGTCCGAACAGGGAATAGGCTGGTAGATACGCAGTATTTT. Protein sequence: CASSSVRTGNRLVDTQYF.

The J gene is TRBJ2-7, the V gene TRBV20-1; perhaps TRBD1 as D (6 bases). V lost 6 bases and J lost 4, with 10 bases in between. This CDR3 contains 11 residues. Germline loops: CDR1 DFQATT, CDR2 SNEGSKA (reference sequence). The CDR3 sequence: CSAPQGYEQYF. As DNA, the CDR3 is TGCAGTGCACCACAGGGTTACGAGCAGTACTTC.

This clone showed up just once. The chain's CDR3 is CASPPPGRSNTEAFF. The CDR3 DNA sequence: TGTGCCAGCCCCCCGCCGGGCAGATCGAACACTGAAGCTTTCTTT. The chain couples TRBV28 to TRBJ1-1, with D unclear. Germline V gene lookup returns CDR1 MDHEN and CDR2 SYDVKM. The CDR3 consists of 15 residues. Trimming cost V 8 bases and J 1 base, with 17 bases left between them.

The rearrangement links TRBV7-9 to TRBJ1-2, with TRBD1 matching over 8 bases. V lost 5 bases, J lost 8 bases, and 7 bases stayed unmatched. CDR3 length equals 13 residues. Germline loops: CDR1 SEHNR, CDR2 FQNEAQ (reference sequence). The CDR3 nucleotides read TGTGCCAGCAGCCTTCAGGGGGCGCGAGGCTACACCTTC. Its protein is CASSLQGARGYTF.

The gene calls are TRBV5-5 and TRBJ2-7; 8 nucleotides match TRBD2. The germline CDR1 and CDR2 sequences are SGHKS and YYEKEE (reference sequence). The CDR3 has 15 residues. Trimming cost V 4 bases and J 0 bases; bases outside gene matches: 6. Here the CDR3 DNA reads TGTGCCAGCAGCAGGGAGCGGGGGACCTCCTACGAGCAGTACTTC. Protein sequence: CASSRERGTSYEQYF.

This chain uses TRBV2 with TRBJ1-1; 8 nucleotides line up with TRBD1. The germline CDR1 and CDR2 sequences are SNHLY and FYNNEI. V lost 4 bases and J lost 9; bases outside the gene matches: 4. The CDR3 spans 12 residues. CDR3 bases: TGTGCCAGCAGTGGACAGGGGCGTCAAGCTTTCTTT. Residues: CASSGQGRQAFF.

In this sample, this clone turned up once. The chain links TRBV5-5 to TRBJ2-5; TRBD1 aligns across 9 bases. The germline gives CDR1 SGHKS, CDR2 YYEKEE (reference sequence). The CDR3 extends over 15 amino acids. Trimming cost V 3 bases and J 5 bases; bases outside gene matches: 8. CDR3 region: CASSWGQGASETQYF. CDR3 nucleotides: TGTGCCAGCAGCTGGGGACAGGGCGCGTCCGAGACCCAGTACTTC.

In its sample, this clone was seen once. V and J are TRBV10-3 and TRBJ2-1; TRBD2 agrees at 9 bases. The V and J ends lost 7 bases and 11 bases, in that order; junction bases with no gene match: 18. The CDR3 runs 16 residues. Germline CDR1 reads ENHRY; CDR2 reads SYGVKD. CDR3 DNA sequence: TGTGCCATCATGGGGGGTGGGGCGGCTAGCGGGAACCAGCAGTTCTTC. Its protein is CAIMGGGAASGNQQFF.

The table lists this clone with a few counts. The chain is built from TRBV5-4 and TRBJ2-5, with a tentative D call TRBD2 (6 bases). The CDR3 spans 13 residues. Germline V CDR1 and CDR2: SGHNT, YYREEE (reference sequence). The V end was cut by 4 bases, the J end by 5 bases, with 12 bases between. CDR3 sequence (DNA): TGTGCCAGCAGCGTGGACTACGGGGAGACCCAGTACTTC. It yields the protein CASSVDYGETQYF.

The CDR3 loop is CASSLGGGLDEQFF. The CDR3 DNA follows: TGTGCCAGCAGCTTGGGCGGGGGGCTCGATGAGCAGTTCTTC. The chain couples TRBV7-9 to TRBJ2-1, with 8 bases fitting TRBD2. The CDR3 is made up of 14 amino acids. The trim removed 3 bases at V and 8 bases at J, leaving 6 bases unmatched. Germline CDR1 is SEHNR and CDR2 is FQNEAQ (reference sequence).

This clone appeared once. The CDR3 nucleotides read TGTGCCACCCAACCCCATTCTGTTCACAATGAGCAGTTCTTC. Protein product: CATQPHSVHNEQFF. The chain combines TRBV19 with TRBJ2-1, with D unclear. Germline V lookup: CDR1 LNHDA, CDR2 SQIVND (reference sequence). The V gene lost 10 bases and the J gene lost 5 bases, with 18 bases spanning the gap. This CDR3 region has 14 residues.

This rearrangement joins TRBV4-1 to TRBJ2-5, with D possibly being TRBD1 (5 bases). The germline CDR1 and CDR2 sequences are MGHRA and YSYEKL. The CDR3 is 16 residues long. V lost 2 bases to trimming and J lost 3 bases, with 16 bases between them. CDR3 protein: CASSQLPAGLEETQYF. In nucleotides, the CDR3 is TGCGCCAGCAGCCAACTTCCTGCAGGGTTGGAAGAGACCCAGTACTTC.

This rearrangement joins TRBV15 to TRBJ2-3; D not resolved. The V end lost 10 bases, the J end lost 6 bases, and 17 bases lay between the germline ends. This CDR3 region has 13 residues. Germline-derived CDR1 and CDR2 are LNHNV and YYDKDF (reference sequence). The DNA of the CDR3 is TGTGCCATCTCCCGTGGGGTTGGGGATACGCAGTATTTT. The encoded protein is CAISRGVGDTQYF.

The rearrangement links TRBV7-6 to TRBJ2-3; 15 nucleotides match TRBD2. The J segment lost 4 bases and the V segment lost 3 bases, leaving 2 bases of the junction unmatched. The germline CDR1 and CDR2 sequences are SGHVS and FNYEAQ. The CDR3 runs to 16 residues. CDR3 DNA sequence: TGTGCCAGCAGCTTGGGGACTAGCGGGAGGTCAGATACGCAGTATTTT. It is translated as CASSLGTSGRSDTQYF.